Following are 26 T cell receptor beta chains from one sample sequenced in a study of CD8 T cells in ankylosing spondylitis. TCRdb recomputed calls from the 5' RACE reads with MiXCR, one row per CDR3 protein. The table lists about 360,000 distinct CDR3 sequences, under 15% of them singletons. Sequencing was carried out using blood, either unsorted or a sorted T cell fraction (not recorded which). The receptors here all came from a male donor with ankylosing spondylitis or in good health (not recorded which).

With respect to this clonotype: Since a much larger clone is just one base distant, this may be a read error. The CDR3 loop is CASSLGELNQPQHF. CDR3 sequence (DNA): TGCGCCAGCAGCTTGGGGGAGCTCAATCAGCCCCAGCATTTT. V gene TRBV5-1 combines with J gene TRBJ1-5; no reliable D call. The V end lost 0 bases, the J end lost 3 bases, and 7 bases lay between the germline ends. The CDR3 spans 14 residues. CDR1 is SGHRS and CDR2 is YFSETQ in the germline V gene. The entire variable domain, with the rest obtained from reference TRBV5-1 and TRBJ1-5, is as follows: KAGVTQTPRYLIKTRGQQVTLSCSPISGHRSVSWYQQTPGQGLQFLFEYFSETQRNKGNFPGRFSGRQFSNSRSEMNVSTLELGDSALYLCASSLGELNQPQHFGDGTRLSIL.

This clonotype turned up a few times. The chain employs TRBV12-3 or TRBV12-4 and TRBJ2-1; D may match TRBD1 or TRBD2 (6 bases each). This CDR3 contains 16 residues. The germline V and J ends were trimmed by 6 bases and 5 bases, with 20 bases remaining between them. DNA of the CDR3: TGTGCCAGCAGCCCGGGGCCAGGGGAGGAGGACAATGAGCAGTTCTTC. It translates to CASSPGPGEEDNEQFF.

This clonotype turned up a few times. The rearrangement links TRBV20-1 to TRBJ1-1; 8 bases fit TRBD1. Germline lookup yields CDR1 DFQATT and CDR2 SNEGSKA (reference sequence). The ends lost 4 bases at V and 5 bases at J; junction bases unmatched: 9. There are 14 residues in the CDR3. CDR3 nucleotides: TGCAGTGCTACCCCCAGGGGGCTGCGAACTGAAGCTTTCTTT. Encoded protein: CSATPRGLRTEAFF.

This chain joins TRBV12-3 or TRBV12-4 and TRBJ1-1, with TRBD1 matching over 9 bases. The V and J ends lost 5 bases and 5 bases, in that order; junction bases with no gene match: 12. The CDR3 totals 16 residues. The chain's CDR3 is CASSPVQGAGSTEAFF. The CDR3 DNA follows: TGTGCCAGCAGTCCCGTACAGGGGGCAGGATCAACTGAAGCTTTCTTT.

This clonotype was detected many times. The rearrangement joins TRBV11-2 to TRBJ2-3; a possible D gene is TRBD1 (7 bases). CDR1 and CDR2 from the germline V gene are SGHAT and FQNNGV. The V and J ends lost 0 bases and 2 bases respectively, with 12 bases between them. The CDR3 is 16 residues long. CDR3 DNA sequence: TGTGCCAGCAGCTTAGATTGGAGGGGGCCCACAGATACGCAGTATTTT. Translation: CASSLDWRGPTDTQYF.

The rearrangement uses TRBV9 and TRBJ1-1, with TRBD1 matching 8 bases. Germline V gene lookup returns CDR1 SGDLS and CDR2 YYNGEE. The CDR3 is 17 residues long. V trimming: 4 bases; J trimming: 4 bases; junction bases outside the gene matches: 15. CDR3 residues: CASSYGQGKHLSTEAFF. For the CDR3, the DNA is TGTGCCAGCAGCTATGGACAGGGAAAGCACTTAAGCACTGAAGCTTTCTTT.

The chain is built from TRBV29-1 and TRBJ2-1, with D hard to call. Germline V gene lookup returns CDR1 SQVTM and CDR2 ANQGSEA. There are 11 residues in the CDR3. Between the trimmed V and J ends, which lost 4 bases and 9 bases, there was a span of 10 bases. The CDR3 loop reads CSVGQKSEQFF. The DNA for the CDR3 is TGCAGCGTTGGCCAAAAGAGTGAGCAGTTCTTC.

V is TRBV30 and J is TRBJ1-2; weak D call: TRBD1 (6 bases). Trimming removed 0 bases from V and 6 bases from J, with 14 bases in between. Germline V gene data show CDR1 as GTSNPN and CDR2 as SVGIG (reference sequence). The CDR3 is made up of 14 amino acids. CDR3 region: CAWSVPGAGNGYTF. The CDR3 DNA is TGTGCCTGGAGTGTACCGGGGGCAGGGAATGGCTACACCTTC.

This chain connects TRBV20-1 to TRBJ2-2; 7 bases are shared with TRBD1. CDR3 size: 13 residues. Germline loops: CDR1 DFQATT, CDR2 SNEGSKA (reference sequence). V dropped 6 bases and J dropped 1; count of bases not matched to a gene: 2. The CDR3 region is CSAGTVNTGELFF. CDR3 DNA sequence: TGCAGTGCAGGGACAGTGAACACCGGGGAGCTGTTTTTT.

The chain uses TRBV7-9 and TRBJ1-1; the D is unclear. Per germline, CDR1 SEHNR and CDR2 FQNEAQ (reference sequence). This CDR3 is built from 15 residues. Trimming left V 2 bases short and J 7 bases short, with 17 bases between. CDR3 sequence reads: CASSLTPGPLDEAFF. The DNA for the CDR3 is TGTGCCAGCAGCTTAACCCCAGGCCCTTTGGATGAAGCTTTCTTT.

Many counts were recorded for this clonotype. The chain uses TRBV6-6 and TRBJ2-4, with D perhaps matching TRBD1 or TRBD2 (5 bases each). V was clipped by 2 bases and J by 9 bases, with 11 bases between them. The V gene's germline CDR1 is MNHNY and CDR2 SVGAGI (reference sequence). This CDR3 contains 13 residues. The chain's CDR3 is CASSYGQGAIQYF. In DNA form, the CDR3 reads TGTGCCAGCAGTTACGGGCAGGGAGCCATTCAGTACTTC.

This clonotype occurred many times. The CDR3 protein is CASSTGTGGTEAFF. CDR3 bases: TGCGCCAGCAGCACCGGGACAGGGGGCACTGAAGCTTTCTTT. This chain connects TRBV5-1 to TRBJ1-1; 11 nucleotides align to TRBD1. With 4 bases clipped from V and 4 bases from J, the junction kept 3 bases outside the gene matches. Germline values: CDR1 SGHRS, CDR2 YFSETQ. CDR3 length equals 14 residues.

This clonotype was observed a single time. This chain connects TRBV12-3 or TRBV12-4 to TRBJ2-7; 8 nucleotides agree with TRBD2. V was pared by 8 bases and J by 9 bases, with 9 bases of the junction left unmatched. This CDR3 is 12 amino acids long. CDR3 in DNA: TGTGCCAGCTGCGGGGGGCGGCTAGGGCAGTACTTC. The encoded protein is CASCGGRLGQYF.

This clonotype was recorded only once. This chain joins TRBV5-1 and TRBJ2-7; the match to TRBD2 covers 8 bases. CDR1 SGHRS and CDR2 YFSETQ come from the germline V gene. The CDR3 runs to 13 residues. The V segment lost 4 bases and the J segment 13 bases; nucleotides outside the gene matches: 13. The CDR3 is CASSRGSGGPLYF. CDR3 coding DNA: TGCGCCAGCAGCCGCGGGAGCGGGGGCCCTCTCTACTTC.

This clonotype was counted only a few times. This chain joins TRBV7-9 and TRBJ1-1; D call uncertain. CDR3 length: 14 residues. CDR1 SEHNR and CDR2 FQNEAQ come from the germline V gene (reference sequence). Trimming removed 0 bases from V and 5 bases from J, with 10 bases in between. The CDR3 spells CASSLASGSTEAFF. The CDR3, as DNA: TGTGCCAGCAGCTTAGCGAGTGGTAGTACTGAAGCTTTCTTT.

This chain joins TRBV4-1 and TRBJ2-7; 7 bases are shared with TRBD2. Germline assignment: CDR1 MGHRA and CDR2 YSYEKL. The V segment lost 0 bases and the J segment 0 bases; nucleotides outside the gene matches: 5. The CDR3 covers 16 residues. In DNA, the CDR3 is TGCGCCAGCAGCCAAGACGGTAGCGGGCGCTCCTACGAGCAGTACTTC. Translated, it gives CASSQDGSGRSYEQYF.

This chain uses TRBV12-3 or TRBV12-4 with TRBJ1-3; 8 bases align to TRBD1. CDR3 length equals 15 residues. V dropped 6 bases and J dropped 2; count of bases not matched to a gene: 6. CDR3 coding DNA: TGTGCCAGCAGCCAACGGACAGGGACTGGAAACACCATATATTTT. This encodes CASSQRTGTGNTIYF.

The chain links TRBV3-1 to TRBJ1-1; D is undetermined. CDR1 LGHDT and CDR2 YNNKEL come from the germline V gene (reference sequence). Trimming stripped 5 bases from V and 3 bases from J, with 13 bases between. CDR3 length: 14 amino acids. The CDR3 DNA sequence: TGTGCCAGCAGCTCTTTTTTACGCGACACTGAAGCTTTCTTT. Encoded protein: CASSSFLRDTEAFF.

This clonotype was counted a few times. The chain carries TRBV11-2 and TRBJ2-2; 10 positions match TRBD1. Germline loops: CDR1 SGHAT, CDR2 FQNNGV. The CDR3 has 16 amino acids. V trimming: 5 bases; J trimming: 4 bases; junction bases outside the gene matches: 7. CDR3 in amino acids: CASSPRTGGITGELFF. In DNA, the CDR3 is TGTGCCAGCAGCCCGCGGACAGGGGGGATCACCGGGGAGCTGTTTTTT. Complete variable domain (other parts from reference TRBV11-2 and TRBJ2-2): EAGVAQSPRYKIIEKRQSVAFWCNPISGHATLYWYQQILGQGPKLLIQFQNNGVVDDSQLPKDRFSAERLKGVDSTLKIQPAKLEDSAVYLCASSPRTGGITGELFFGEGSRLTVL.

V usage is TRBV4-1 and J usage is TRBJ2-1; 11 positions match TRBD2. V dropped 2 bases and J dropped 7; count of bases not matched to a gene: 7. The CDR3 is 16 amino acids. Germline CDR1 MGHRA, CDR2 YSYEKL. As DNA, the CDR3 is TGCGCCAGCAGCCAAAGAAGAGCTAGCGGGAGGAATGAGCAGTTCTTC. Translating gives CASSQRRASGRNEQFF.

This clonotype occurred a few times. V is TRBV7-9 and J is TRBJ2-3; 11 bases are a match to TRBD2. The germline CDR1 and CDR2 sequences are SEHNR and FQNEAQ (reference sequence). CDR3 size: 16 residues. Trimming took 5 bases from V and 5 from J; bases not matched to a gene: 9. The CDR3 DNA follows: TGTGCCAGCAGCCCGGAGACTAGCGGGATAGGAGATACGCAGTATTTT. Amino acids: CASSPETSGIGDTQYF.

In its sample, this clonotype was seen many times. The rearrangement uses TRBV12-3 or TRBV12-4 and TRBJ1-1; weak D call: TRBD1 (6 bases). With 3 bases removed from V and 1 base from J, the gap between germline ends came to 9 bases. The CDR3 has 14 residues. The CDR3 DNA is TGTGCCAGCAGTTTTAGGGGGTCGAACACTGAAGCTTTCTTT. Translated: CASSFRGSNTEAFF.

V is TRBV6-2 or TRBV6-3 and J is TRBJ2-1, with 12 bases identical to TRBD2. The CDR3 runs 13 residues. J lost 15 bases, V lost 7 bases, and 10 bases had no gene match. Germline V CDR1 and CDR2: MNHEY, SVGEGT. The CDR3 loop is CASTKLAGGRGFF. The DNA of the CDR3 is TGTGCCAGCACCAAACTAGCGGGAGGCCGTGGGTTCTTC.

The rearrangement links TRBV11-2 to TRBJ2-3, with a tentative D call TRBD2 (5 bases). Germline V CDR1 and CDR2: SGHAT, FQNNGV. Trimming left V 9 bases short and J 8 bases short, with 12 bases between. This CDR3 has 11 amino acids. This chain's CDR3 is CASTHGGTQYF. CDR3 DNA sequence: TGTGCCAGTACACACGGAGGTACGCAGTATTTT.

This chain uses TRBV12-3 or TRBV12-4 with TRBJ2-5, with D possibly TRBD2 on 6 matching bases. This CDR3 comprises 12 residues. The germline V and J ends were trimmed by 8 bases and 3 bases, with 10 bases remaining between them. The CDR3 protein is CASGGGEETQYF. The CDR3 region has the DNA TGTGCCAGCGGTGGCGGGGAAGAGACCCAGTACTTC.

The J gene is TRBJ2-5, the V gene TRBV3-1, with 11 bases identical to TRBD2. Germline lookup yields CDR1 LGHDT and CDR2 YNNKEL (reference sequence). The CDR3 contains 17 residues. With V trimmed by 0 bases and J by 5 bases, 8 bases remained unmatched. CDR3 nucleotides: TGTGCCAGCAGCCAAGACCCTAGCGGGGGGTCGGAGGAGACCCAGTACTTC. Translating gives CASSQDPSGGSEETQYF.